The 9 T cell receptor beta chains given below trace back to one sample, sequenced in a study of technical replicates of blood from a handful of donors. The table came from immunoSEQ multiplex PCR; TCRdb's copy has only in-frame clones and leaves some out. The data contain more than 90,000 clones, 95% of them singletons. Sequenced material: T cells isolated from PBMCs. These receptors were obtained from a human donor in good health.

V is TRBV9 and J is TRBJ2-4; a possible D gene is TRBD2 (5 bases). Trimming left V 3 bases short and J 0 bases short, with 10 bases between. CDR3 size: 15 residues. Per germline, CDR1 SGDLS and CDR2 YYNGEE. The CDR3 sequence: CASSGRTGAKNIQYF. CDR3 in DNA: TGTGCCAGCAGCGGGAGGACGGGAGCCAAAAACATTCAGTACTTC.

The chain links TRBV5-1 to TRBJ2-7; D possibly corresponds to TRBD1 (7 bases). The germline V gene has CDR1 SGHRS and CDR2 YFSETQ. V was pared by 4 bases and J by 3 bases, with 17 bases between. There are 15 residues in the CDR3. The CDR3 DNA reads TGCGCCAGCAGCCCATCGACAGGGAGGAACTACGAGCAGTACTTC. Amino acid sequence: CASSPSTGRNYEQYF.

CDR3 protein: CATKPAEAFF. The CDR3, as DNA: TGTGCCACTAAACCGGCTGAAGCTTTCTTT. The chain recombines TRBV19 with TRBJ1-1; D is ambiguous. The germline V gene has CDR1 LNHDA and CDR2 SQIVND (reference sequence). The CDR3 spans 10 residues. V was pared by 10 bases and J by 6 bases, with 9 bases between.

CDR3 bases: TGTGCCAGCACCCCTTGGCAGGCGGGCTATGGCTACACCTTC. Translated, it gives CASTPWQAGYGYTF. The rearrangement joins TRBV6-5 to TRBJ1-2; D is undetermined. Trimming stripped 7 bases from V and 4 bases from J, with 16 bases between. The V gene's germline CDR1 is MNHEY and CDR2 SVGAGI. The CDR3 covers 14 residues.

The chain carries TRBV14 and TRBJ2-6; weak D call: TRBD2 (5 bases). Germline-derived CDR1 and CDR2 are SGHDN and FVKESK. The germline V and J ends were trimmed by 3 bases and 4 bases, with 10 bases remaining between them. The CDR3 is made up of 15 amino acids. CDR3 DNA sequence: TGTGCCAGCAGCCATGGTTGGAGGGGGGCCAACGTCCTGACTTTC. Protein product: CASSHGWRGANVLTF.

J is TRBJ2-7 and V is TRBV28; 9 nucleotides agree with TRBD2. Looked up from germline, CDR1 is MDHEN and CDR2 is SYDVKM. The CDR3 contains 21 residues. V trimming: 2 bases; J trimming: 7 bases; junction bases outside the gene matches: 27. The CDR3 loop reads CASSLVSGSPPDPSKLREQYF. CDR3 nucleotide sequence: TGTGCCAGCAGTTTAGTTAGCGGGAGCCCTCCCGACCCCTCGAAACTACGGGAGCAGTACTTC.

The chain links TRBV7-9 to TRBJ2-1, with D hard to call. The CDR3 length is 12 residues. V gave up 4 bases and J gave up 8 bases, with 9 bases separating them. CDR1 SEHNR and CDR2 FQNEAQ come from the germline V gene (reference sequence). The CDR3 is CASSWRIYEQFF. The DNA of the CDR3 is TGTGCCAGCAGCTGGCGGATTTATGAGCAGTTCTTC.

This chain joins TRBV2 and TRBJ1-5; TRBD1 matches at 8 bases. CDR1 is SNHLY, CDR2 FYNNEI, per germline. V lost 8 bases to trimming and J lost 4 bases; unmatched junction nucleotides: 4. The CDR3 is 13 residues long. CDR3 region: CASADRENQPQHF. CDR3 nucleotides: TGTGCCAGCGCGGACAGGGAAAATCAGCCCCAGCATTTT. The full variable domain, its missing parts supplied by reference TRBV2 and TRBJ1-5, is EPEVTQTPSHQVTQMGQEVILRCVPISNHLYFYWYRQILGQKVEFLVSFYNNEISEKSEIFDDQFSVERPDGSNFTLKIRSTKLEDSAMYFCASADRENQPQHFGDGTRLSIL.

The sample holds one count of this clone. One junction end does not reproduce the germline sequence, and a read error may be involved. The chain couples TRBV7-9 to TRBJ2-1; TRBD2 agrees at 11 bases. The CDR3 extends over 15 amino acids. Germline CDR1 reads SEHNR; CDR2 reads FQNEAQ (reference sequence). Here the CDR3 reads CASSLELAGARGEVF. CDR3 DNA sequence: TGTGCCAGCAGCTTAGAACTAGCGGGAGCGAGGGGTGAGGTCTTC.